Below, 28 T cell receptor beta chains from the same sample are listed, as sequenced in a study of blood T cell repertoires in COVID-19. Profiling relied on immunoSEQ multiplex PCR, and the TCRdb table lists in-frame clones only, not all of them. This sample carries around 230,000 clones, approximately 75% of them seen once, and the ten largest clones take around 8.8%. Sequenced input: PBMCs or T cells enriched from blood (not recorded which). The source of these receptors is a man aged 35-49 years who had recovered from COVID-19.

This clone has more than one count but fewer than ten. V gene TRBV11-2 combines with J gene TRBJ1-4; D not resolved. CDR3 length: 16 residues. Germline CDR1 reads SGHAT; CDR2 reads FQNNGV. V shed 2 bases and J shed 6 bases, with 16 bases lying between them. The DNA of the CDR3 is TGTGCCAGCAGCTTATCAACGACGGTCCGGGATGAAAAACTGTTTTTT. Amino acids: CASSLSTTVRDEKLFF.

CDR3 DNA: TGTGCCAGCAGAGTCAGCGGGGGCAATGAGCAGTTCTTC. Its protein is CASRVSGGNEQFF. The rearrangement links TRBV12-3 or TRBV12-4 to TRBJ2-1; TRBD2 matches 8 bases. The CDR3 is 13 residues long. After removal of 6 bases from V and 6 bases from J, the junction contained 4 bases not matched to a gene.

In this sample, this clone turned up a few times. The V and J genes are TRBV7-9 and TRBJ1-4; the D gene is possibly TRBD1 (6 bases). Germline V gene data show CDR1 as SEHNR and CDR2 as FQNEAQ (reference sequence). CDR3 length: 14 residues. V lost 5 bases to trimming and J lost 3 bases, with 10 bases between them. CDR3 nucleotides: TGTGCCAGCAGCCGTGGACAGTCTAATGAAAAACTGTTTTTT. Protein: CASSRGQSNEKLFF. The variable domain in full, completed from reference TRBV7-9 and TRBJ1-4, reads DTGVSQNPRHKITKRGQNVTFRCDPISEHNRLYWYRQTLGQGPEFLTYFQNEAQLEKSRLLSDRFSAERPKGSFSTLEIQRTEQGDSAMYLCASSRGQSNEKLFFGSGTQLSVL.

The rearrangement uses TRBV6-4 and TRBJ2-7; 9 bases line up with TRBD1. Germline loops: CDR1 MRHNA, CDR2 SNTAGT. V was clipped by 6 bases and J by 0 bases; unmatched bases: 3. This CDR3 is 14 amino acids long. CDR3 sequence: CASSRQGGSYEQYF. Written as DNA, the CDR3 is TGTGCCAGCAGCAGACAGGGGGGCTCCTACGAGCAGTACTTC.

This chain links TRBV4-1 with TRBJ1-4; maybe TRBD1 (5 bases). The length of the CDR3 is 15 residues. The germline V gene has CDR1 MGHRA and CDR2 YSYEKL. Trimming took off 0 bases at V and 8 bases at J, with 13 bases between the two ends. CDR3: CASSQDRGEIEKLFF. In nucleotides, the CDR3 is TGCGCCAGCAGCCAAGATCGGGGGGAAATAGAAAAACTGTTTTTT.

CDR3 sequence (DNA): TGTGCCAGCAGCCCGACAGGGGGATACTACGAGCAGTACTTC. This gives the protein CASSPTGGYYEQYF. The rearrangement joins TRBV3-1 (or the pseudogene TRBV3-2) to TRBJ2-7; 9 nucleotides agree with TRBD1. The junction had 4 bases not matched to a gene; V was cut back by 4 bases and J by 3 bases. The CDR3 is 14 amino acids. Germline CDR1 reads LGHDT; CDR2 reads YNNKEL (reference sequence).

The rearrangement links TRBV7-9 to TRBJ2-7; D ambiguous. V was trimmed by 0 bases and J by 9 bases, leaving 9 bases between them. Germline V CDR1 and CDR2: SEHNR, FQNEAQ (reference sequence). The CDR3 contains 12 residues. The CDR3 DNA reads TGTGCCAGCAGCTTAGCGCTTCTCGGGCAGTACTTC. Translated: CASSLALLGQYF.

This chain connects TRBV19 to TRBJ2-7, with D perhaps matching TRBD2 (5 bases). Germline values: CDR1 LNHDA, CDR2 SQIVND (reference sequence). This CDR3 is 14 amino acids long. Trimming removed 4 bases at V and 2 bases at J, with 12 bases between. CDR3 bases: TGTGCCAGTAGTAAGGACTTGAGACCCTACGAGCAGTACTTC. Protein: CASSKDLRPYEQYF. Full variable domain (remainder filled in from reference TRBV19 and TRBJ2-7): DGGITQSPKYLFRKEGQNVTLSCEQNLNHDAMYWYRQDPGQGLRLIYYSQIVNDFQKGDIAEGYSVSREKKESFPLTVTSAQKNPTAFYLCASSKDLRPYEQYFGPGTRLTVT.

The CDR3 coding sequence is TGTGCCACCAGCGATGCGGTACAGGGGGGGAATAGTCAGCCCCAGCATTTT. Its translation is CATSDAVQGGNSQPQHF. The chain has TRBV24-1 and TRBJ1-5; 8 bases map to TRBD1. The V gene end was trimmed by 7 bases and the J gene end by 6 bases; junction bases not matched to a gene: 16. The CDR3 length is 17 residues. Germline CDR1 KGHDR, CDR2 SFDVKD.

The chain is built from TRBV2 and TRBJ2-7; D perhaps matches TRBD2 (5 bases). The V and J ends lost 6 bases and 2 bases respectively, with 14 bases between them. CDR1 and CDR2 (germline): SNHLY, FYNNEI. The CDR3 contains 14 residues. CDR3 protein: CASRKPGSAYEQYF. For the CDR3, the DNA is TGTGCCAGCAGAAAACCGGGATCCGCCTACGAGCAGTACTTC.

The chain uses TRBV3-1 (or the pseudogene TRBV3-2) and TRBJ1-2; D is uncertain. CDR3 length equals 16 residues. Germline V gene lookup returns CDR1 LGHDT and CDR2 YNNKEL (reference sequence). V was trimmed by 4 bases and J by 8 bases, leaving 23 bases between them. CDR3 region: CASSPLPGGQGGGYTF. CDR3 in DNA: TGTGCCAGCAGCCCCCTCCCAGGCGGCCAAGGAGGCGGCTACACCTTC.

V usage is TRBV2 and J usage is TRBJ1-2, with 7 bases aligning to TRBD1. The V gene's germline CDR1 is SNHLY and CDR2 FYNNEI. V was pared by 2 bases and J by 6 bases, with 0 bases of the junction left unmatched. CDR3 size: 12 residues. The CDR3 loop is CASSETGDGYTF. As DNA, the CDR3 is TGTGCCAGCAGTGAAACAGGGGATGGCTACACCTTC.

The CDR3 sequence: CASSPTGGRNEQFF. CDR3 sequence (DNA): TGTGCCAGCAGCCCCACGGGAGGGCGCAATGAGCAGTTCTTC. This chain links TRBV7-3 with TRBJ2-1; 8 bases align to TRBD2. The CDR3 is 14 residues long. Trimming took 5 bases from V and 6 from J; bases not matched to a gene: 6. Germline CDR1 is SGHTA and CDR2 is FQGTGA.

The chain employs TRBV27 and TRBJ2-1, with D possibly being TRBD2 (6 bases). The CDR3 covers 12 residues. Germline assignment: CDR1 MNHEY and CDR2 SMNVEV (reference sequence). Trimming took 3 bases from V and 12 from J, leaving 12 bases between them. The CDR3 loop reads CASSFLRGPQFF. The CDR3 DNA reads as TGTGCCAGCAGTTTCTTGCGGGGTCCGCAGTTCTTC.

V is TRBV24-1 and J is TRBJ1-2, with 8 bases that match TRBD1. V was pared by 7 bases and J by 3 bases, with 3 bases of the junction left unmatched. The CDR3 consists of 13 residues. CDR1 is KGHDR, CDR2 SFDVKD, per germline. The CDR3, as DNA: TGTGCCACCAGCAGGGGGCGCGACTATGGCTACACCTTC. It yields the protein CATSRGRDYGYTF.

This clone has only a few counts. The rearrangement joins TRBV10-1 to TRBJ2-1, with TRBD1 matching over 9 bases. The V segment lost 8 bases and the J segment 2 bases; nucleotides outside the gene matches: 4. The CDR3 covers 14 residues. Per germline, CDR1 WNHNN and CDR2 SYGVQD (reference sequence). This chain's CDR3 is CASSGQGTYNEQFF. In nucleotides, the CDR3 is TGCGCCAGCTCGGGACAGGGAACCTACAATGAGCAGTTCTTC.

The rearrangement joins TRBV19 to TRBJ1-2; 7 positions match TRBD1. Germline CDR1 is LNHDA and CDR2 is SQIVND (reference sequence). The CDR3 loop spans 13 amino acids. J lost 8 bases, V lost 7 bases, and 10 bases had no gene match. DNA of the CDR3: TGTGCCAGTACCAGAGACAGGGAATTCGGCTACACCTTC. Translation gives CASTRDREFGYTF.

The rearrangement uses TRBV7-2 and TRBJ2-3; 8 nucleotides agree with TRBD2. The V segment lost 0 bases and the J segment 2 bases; nucleotides outside the gene matches: 7. Germline CDR1 reads SGHTA; CDR2 reads FQGNSA. This CDR3 has 17 amino acids. The CDR3 sequence: CASSLAPAGAFTDTQYF. DNA of the CDR3: TGTGCCAGCAGCTTAGCTCCAGCGGGAGCCTTCACAGATACGCAGTATTTT.

This clone was picked up a small number of times. The chain employs TRBV2 and TRBJ2-2; D is uncertain. The ends were cut back, 4 bases at V and 0 bases at J, with 12 bases in the middle. The CDR3 loop spans 16 amino acids. The germline V gene has CDR1 SNHLY and CDR2 FYNNEI. The CDR3 DNA sequence: TGTGCCAGCAGTGCTAGATCGAGACCGAACACCGGGGAGCTGTTTTTT. Residues: CASSARSRPNTGELFF. Full variable domain (outside the CDR3, taken from reference TRBV2 and TRBJ2-2): EPEVTQTPSHQVTQMGQEVILRCVPISNHLYFYWYRQILGQKVEFLVSFYNNEISEKSEIFDDQFSVERPDGSNFTLKIRSTKLEDSAMYFCASSARSRPNTGELFFGEGSRLTVL.

The rearrangement uses TRBV18 and TRBJ2-7; the match to TRBD1 covers 7 bases. This CDR3 spans 13 amino acids. The ends lost 4 bases at V and 4 bases at J; junction bases unmatched: 4. Per the germline V gene, CDR1 is KGHSH and CDR2 is LQKENI. The CDR3 bases are TGTGCCAGCTCACGCACACAGGGGTACGAGCAGTACTTC. Its translation: CASSRTQGYEQYF.

V gene TRBV7-6 combines with J gene TRBJ2-2; D remains unclear. The germline V and J ends were trimmed by 1 base and 7 bases, with 13 bases remaining between them. From germline, CDR1 is SGHVS and CDR2 FNYEAQ. This CDR3 comprises 15 residues. The CDR3 nucleotides read TGTGCCAGCAGCTTAGGACGGGTTCAGTACGGGGAGCTGTTTTTT. Translating gives CASSLGRVQYGELFF.

The chain couples TRBV4-1 to TRBJ1-1; the D gene is possibly TRBD1 (5 bases). This CDR3 has 13 residues. CDR1 is MGHRA and CDR2 is YSYEKL in the germline V gene. V lost 0 bases and J 8 bases, leaving 10 bases between the germline ends. The CDR3, as DNA: TGCGCCAGCAGCCAAGATTTGACAGCCGAAGCTTTCTTT. Its translation is CASSQDLTAEAFF.

The rearrangement links TRBV27 to TRBJ2-7; 8 nucleotides match TRBD1. The ends lost 8 bases at V and 2 bases at J; junction bases unmatched: 5. Germline lookup yields CDR1 MNHEY and CDR2 SMNVEV (reference sequence). The CDR3 has 13 residues. CDR3 nucleotides: TGTGCCAGCTCCGACAGGGGAGCCTACGAGCAGTACTTC. Translating it yields CASSDRGAYEQYF.

This clone was seen a handful of times. CDR3: CSVRDRKYEQYF. CDR3 in DNA: TGCAGCGTCCGGGACAGGAAGTACGAGCAGTACTTC. This chain uses TRBV29-1 with TRBJ2-7, with 8 nucleotides matching TRBD1. CDR3 length: 12 residues. Germline CDR1 SQVTM, CDR2 ANQGSEA. Germline trimming cut 6 bases from V and 4 bases from J; bases unmatched to any gene: 5.

The J gene is TRBJ2-2, the V gene TRBV30, with D possibly matching TRBD1 (6 bases). Between the trimmed V and J ends, which lost 4 bases and 5 bases, there was a span of 17 bases. CDR3 length: 15 residues. Germline values: CDR1 GTSNPN, CDR2 SVGIG (reference sequence). The CDR3 protein is CAWKGDTGRTGELFF. Here the CDR3 DNA reads TGTGCCTGGAAGGGGGATACGGGAAGGACCGGGGAGCTGTTTTTT.

This chain joins TRBV18 and TRBJ2-7, with 9 bases aligning to TRBD1. Germline lookup yields CDR1 KGHSH and CDR2 LQKENI. The CDR3 is made up of 14 amino acids. V lost 4 bases to trimming and J lost 6 bases; unmatched junction nucleotides: 7. In DNA form, the CDR3 reads TGTGCCAGCTCACACCGGGACAGGGTCGCCGAGCAGTACTTC. Residues: CASSHRDRVAEQYF.

The genes are TRBV2 and TRBJ1-2; a weak D match, TRBD1 (5 bases). The V and J ends lost 8 bases and 6 bases respectively, with 19 bases between them. The CDR3 spans 14 residues. Germline CDR1 reads SNHLY; CDR2 reads FYNNEI. CDR3 sequence reads: CASSRSGVGNGYTF. The CDR3, as DNA: TGTGCCAGCTCACGATCGGGGGTGGGTAATGGCTACACCTTC.

This clone was observed a few times. The rearrangement links TRBV11-2 to TRBJ1-6; a weak D match, TRBD1 (6 bases). Germline V gene sequence: CDR1 SGHAT, CDR2 FQNNGV. The CDR3 is 19 residues long. V shed 5 bases and J shed 3 bases, with 23 bases lying between them. CDR3 in DNA: TGTGCCAGCAGCCCGCGGACAGCCCTTAATTACCTCTATAATTCACCCCTCCACTTT. It translates to CASSPRTALNYLYNSPLHF.